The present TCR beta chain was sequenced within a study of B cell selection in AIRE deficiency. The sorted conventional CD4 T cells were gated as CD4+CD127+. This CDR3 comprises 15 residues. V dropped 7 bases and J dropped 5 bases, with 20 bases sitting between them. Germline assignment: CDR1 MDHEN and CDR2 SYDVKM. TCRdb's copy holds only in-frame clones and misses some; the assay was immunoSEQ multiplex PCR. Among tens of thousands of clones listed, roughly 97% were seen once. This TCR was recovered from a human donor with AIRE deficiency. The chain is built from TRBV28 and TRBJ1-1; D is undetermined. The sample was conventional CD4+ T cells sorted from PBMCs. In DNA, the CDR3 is TGTGCCAGCATCGCTCCTCCGGGCTTGGGGACTGAAGCTTTCTTT. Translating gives CASIAPPGLGTEAFF.